What follows are 21 T cell receptor beta chains derived from one specimen sequenced in a study of tumor-infiltrating lymphocytes in primary liver carcinoma. TCR beta cDNA was made from 500 ng total RNA with a constant-region primer. Amplification in three nested multiplex PCR rounds with slightly modified ARM-PCR gave rise to TCR beta libraries. It was with TRBV1-TRBV30 forward primers and a C-beta reverse primer that the first two PCR rounds were run, at 10 to 11 cycles each. MiXCR, run by TCRdb on the multiplex PCR reads, gives a single entry per CDR3 protein. In the table there are approximately 88,000 distinct CDR3 sequences, about 70% of which are singletons. Without any cell sorting, roughly 20-33 mg of bulk tissue yielded co-extracted RNA and DNA. The specimen was tumor-adjacent normal liver tissue. Receptors were obtained from a man aged 35-49 years with primary liver carcinoma and hepatitis B virus infection.

This clonotype was detected only a few times. CDR3 protein: CSGRDNTYEQYF. The DNA for the CDR3 is TGCAGCGGCCGGGACAACACCTACGAGCAGTACTTC. This sequence joins TRBV29-1 and TRBJ2-7; maybe TRBD1 (6 bases). The CDR3 totals 12 residues. V shed 7 bases and J shed 2 bases, with 12 bases lying between them. Germline loops: CDR1 SQVTM, CDR2 ANQGSEA.

A word on this clonotype: A junction end diverges from the germline sequence, so it may reflect a read error. The J gene is TRBJ2-1, the V gene TRBV11-2; D might be TRBD2 (5 bases). The germline V gene encodes CDR1 SGHAT and CDR2 FQNNGV. The CDR3 is 15 residues long. In nucleotides, the CDR3 is TGTGCGAGCAGCTTTGTGTTAGCGCTCTACAGTGAGCAGTTCTTC. Residues: CASSFVLALYSEQFF. Full variable domain (missing parts from reference TRBV11-2 and TRBJ2-1): EAGVAQSPRYKIIEKRQSVAFWCNPISGHATLYWYQQILGQGPKLLIQFQNNGVVDDSQLPKDRFSAERLKGVDSTLKIQPAKLEDSAVYLCASSFVLALYSEQFFGPGTRLTVL.

This clonotype came up many times. V gene TRBV12-3 or TRBV12-4 combines with J gene TRBJ2-7; perhaps TRBD2 as D (5 bases). This CDR3 contains 14 residues. The V end was cut by 5 bases, the J end by 1 base, with 12 bases between. CDR3: CASSRTEASYEQYF. For the CDR3, the DNA is TGTGCCAGCAGTAGGACTGAAGCTTCCTACGAGCAGTACTTC.

Regarding this clonotype: The missing conserved phenylalanine or tryptophan at the end of this CDR3 makes a read error likely. No DNA is shown, since the ends of the CDR3 on it are uncertain; the CDR3 is the one TCRdb lists. This chain uses TRBV12-3 or TRBV12-4 with TRBJ2-7; the D call TRBD2 from the table was never checked on the DNA. From its first to its last residue, the CDR3 has 12 amino acids. Here the CDR3 reads CASSALAYERYI.

The rearrangement joins TRBV10-1 to TRBJ2-2; TRBD2 might be the D (6 bases). Between the trimmed V and J ends, which lost 2 bases and 8 bases, there was a span of 9 bases. CDR1 WNHNN and CDR2 SYGVQD come from the germline V gene (reference sequence). This CDR3 has 13 residues. The CDR3 reads CASSELAHGELFF. CDR3 in DNA: TGCGCCAGCAGTGAGCTAGCGCATGGGGAGCTGTTTTTT.

V gene TRBV30 combines with J gene TRBJ1-2; D is perhaps TRBD1 (6 bases). The V end was cut by 6 bases, the J end by 3 bases, with 20 bases between. The germline gives CDR1 GTSNPN, CDR2 SVGIG (reference sequence). This CDR3 is built from 15 residues. The CDR3 here is CACPRPGTRDYGYTF. The CDR3, as DNA: TGTGCCTGCCCTCGCCCCGGGACAAGGGACTATGGCTACACCTTC. The variable domain in full, completed from reference TRBV30 and TRBJ1-2, reads SQTIHQWPATLVQPVGSPLSLECTVEGTSNPNLYWYRQAAGRGLQLLFYSVGIGQISSEVPQNLSASRPQDRQFILSSKKLLLSDSGFYLCACPRPGTRDYGYTFGSGTRLTVV.

The chain links TRBV6-5 to TRBJ2-7; D is possibly TRBD1 (6 bases). CDR3 size: 14 residues. V was shortened by 10 bases and J by 4 bases, with 20 bases between the two germline ends. Germline V gene data show CDR1 as MNHEY and CDR2 as SVGAGI. CDR3 in DNA: TGTGCCAATAGAATCGCAGGGGCCCTTTACGAGCAGTACTTC. Protein product: CANRIAGALYEQYF.

A word on this clonotype: A single base separates this from a much larger clone, so it may be a read error. The chain employs TRBV4-1 and TRBJ1-2; maybe TRBD1 (6 bases). Germline values: CDR1 MGHRA, CDR2 YSYEKL. This CDR3 has 14 residues. The CDR3 region has the DNA TGCTCCAGCAGCCAAGAACCGGGGGCCTATGGCTACACCTTC. It specifies CSSSQEPGAYGYTF.

Worth noting for this clonotype: Because the CDR3's place on the DNA is in doubt, the DNA is left out and the CDR3 is given as listed by TCRdb. The CDR3 spells CSARDGNWAGGNTIHF. This chain uses TRBV20-1 with TRBJ1-3; no DNA check was done on the table's D call, TRBD1. The germline gives CDR1 DFQATT, CDR2 SNEGSKA (reference sequence). The CDR3 length is 16 residues, termini included.

This clonotype was counted at least ten times. J is TRBJ1-2 and V is TRBV29-1, with no clear D. The CDR3 has 14 residues. Trimming stripped 2 bases from V and 3 bases from J, with 13 bases between. Germline V CDR1 and CDR2: SQVTM, ANQGSEA. This CDR3 reads CSVELGGWYYGYTF. The CDR3 bases are TGCAGCGTTGAACTGGGAGGATGGTACTATGGCTACACCTTC.

The sample holds one count of this clonotype. A junction boundary mismatches the germline segment, possibly from a read error. This sequence joins TRBV11-2 and TRBJ2-3; D gene uncertain. CDR1 and CDR2 from the germline V gene are SGHAT and FQNNGV. This CDR3 region has 13 residues. The CDR3 is CVSREAGSDTQYF. Here the CDR3 DNA reads TGTGTCAGCAGAGAAGCCGGGTCGGATACGCAGTATTTT.

As for this clonotype: A much larger clone sits a single nucleotide away, making a read error possible. The V gene is TRBV5-4, the J gene TRBJ2-1; D is unresolved. The CDR3 covers 13 residues. Trimming stripped 0 bases from V and 8 bases from J, with 9 bases between. Germline-derived CDR1 and CDR2 are SGHNT and YYREEE (reference sequence). CDR3: CASSLGVSDEQFF. DNA of the CDR3: TGTGCCAGCAGCTTGGGAGTGAGCGATGAGCAGTTCTTC. Together with reference TRBV5-4 and TRBJ2-1, the CDR3 gives the full variable domain: ETGVTQSPTHLIKTRGQQVTLRCSSQSGHNTVSWYQQALGQGPQFIFQYYREEENGRGNFPPRFSGLQFPNYSSELNVNALELDDSALYLCASSLGVSDEQFFGPGTRLTVL.

This clonotype was seen a single time. This clone may be a read error of a much larger clone one base away. The V gene is TRBV10-3, the J gene TRBJ2-7; 7 bases match TRBD2. J was trimmed by 3 bases and V by 3 bases; bases with no gene match: 5. This CDR3 contains 14 residues. Germline V lookup: CDR1 ENHRY, CDR2 SYGVKD. The CDR3 DNA is TGTGCCATCAGTGACGGACTAGAATTCTACGAGCAGTACTTC. It is translated as CAISDGLEFYEQYF.

This clonotype occurred once. The genes are TRBV19 and TRBJ2-7, with D hard to call. Germline-derived CDR1 and CDR2 are LNHDA and SQIVND (reference sequence). The CDR3 is made up of 12 amino acids. The germline V and J ends were trimmed by 9 bases and 2 bases, with 11 bases remaining between them. CDR3 protein: CASSRVPYEQYF. The CDR3 nucleotides read TGTGCCAGCTCAAGAGTTCCCTACGAGCAGTACTTC.

On this clonotype itself: One end of the junction is discordant with germline, which a read error may explain. The CDR3 sequence is CASSEGLTSEQFF. The CDR3 nucleotides are TGTGCCAGCAGTGAAGGCTTGACCAGTGAGCAATTCTTC. V and J are TRBV6-1 and TRBJ2-1; D gene uncertain. The V gene's germline CDR1 is MNHNS and CDR2 SASEGT. The CDR3 runs to 13 residues.

Comment on this clonotype: A clone one base away is much larger, so this may be a read error. The rearrangement joins TRBV5-1 to TRBJ2-1; 8 bases align to TRBD2. Per the germline V gene, CDR1 is SGHRS and CDR2 is YFSETQ. The CDR3 length is 15 residues. CDR3 protein: CASSLSGSTYSEQFF. As DNA, the CDR3 is TGCGCCAGCAGCTTGAGCGGGAGTACATACAGTGAGCAGTTCTTC.

CDR3 loop: CASSLAGDVRATGYGYTF. The DNA of the CDR3 is TGCGCCAGCAGCTTGGCCGGTGACGTCAGGGCAACGGGCTATGGCTACACCTTC. The chain combines TRBV5-1 with TRBJ1-2; maybe TRBD1 (5 bases). From germline, CDR1 is SGHRS and CDR2 YFSETQ. This CDR3 spans 18 amino acids. The V and J ends lost 0 bases and 4 bases respectively, with 22 bases between them.

This chain joins TRBV10-1 and TRBJ2-7, with 7 positions matching TRBD2. Germline CDR1 and CDR2: WNHNN and SYGVQD (reference sequence). The CDR3 has 15 residues. V lost 7 bases to trimming and J lost 7 bases; unmatched junction nucleotides: 16. The CDR3 here is CASTEAGLGKGEQYF. DNA for the CDR3: TGCGCCAGCACCGAAGCGGGGTTAGGTAAGGGAGAGCAGTACTTC.

Details on this clonotype: The CDR3 ends on some other residue instead of the conserved phenylalanine or tryptophan, so this is likely a read error. The rearrangement links TRBV14 to TRBJ2-3; D possibly corresponds to TRBD1 (5 bases). Germline V gene sequence: CDR1 SGHDN, CDR2 FVKESK. The CDR3 consists of 12 residues. The CDR3 DNA reads as TGTGTCAGCAGCAGGGTCAGGAATACGCAGTATTAT. Protein: CVSSRVRNTQYY.

Worth noting for this clonotype: The junction does not match germline at one end; this may be a read error. The V call is TRBV7-9, the J call TRBJ2-1, with no clear D. The CDR3 runs 12 residues. Germline CDR1 reads SEHNR; CDR2 reads FQNEAQ (reference sequence). The CDR3 coding sequence is TGTGCCAGCAGCCTCATAGGCGGTGAGCAGCTCTTC. This sequence encodes CASSLIGGEQLF.

Points on this clonotype: The CDR3 end shows no conserved phenylalanine or tryptophan, and so a read error is likely. The V call is TRBV11-2, the J call TRBJ2-1; TRBD2 is a possible D gene (5 bases). Trimming cost V 3 bases and J 3 bases, with 12 bases left between them. This CDR3 comprises 15 residues. Germline V gene sequence: CDR1 SGHAT, CDR2 FQNNGV. The CDR3, as DNA: TGTGCCAGCAGCTTGGCTAGCTGGAGCTACAATGAGCAGTTCATC. Protein product: CASSLASWSYNEQFI.